This T cell receptor beta chain emerged from a study of identical twins. TCRdb recomputed calls from the 5' RACE reads with MiXCR, one row per CDR3 protein. Here the sample spans hundreds of thousands of distinct CDR3 sequences, more than 9% being singletons. The V end lost 1 base, the J end lost 0 bases, and 9 bases lay between the germline ends. This CDR3 region has 16 residues. The germline V gene encodes CDR1 KGHDR and CDR2 SFDVKD. Ten or more counts support this clonotype. The same data also contributed to another study, on yellow fever vaccine responses in identical twins.

The chain carries TRBV24-1 and TRBJ2-1, with no clear D. This clonotype was obtained from a woman younger than 30 in good health. What was sequenced was PBMCs. The CDR3 is CATSDLIANSYNEQFF. CDR3 nucleotide sequence: TGTGCCACCAGTGATTTAATCGCTAACTCCTACAATGAGCAGTTCTTC.